A single sample is the source of the 3 T cell receptor beta chains below, sequenced in a study of T-cell memory formation after mild COVID-19. TCRdb called the 5' RACE reads again in MiXCR, with one record for every CDR3 protein. The sample lists 200,000 to 250,000 distinct CDR3 sequences; roughly 14% were seen once. The sample consisted of PBMCs or a T cell subset sorted from them (not recorded which). The receptors come from an adult woman who had mild COVID-19 (a few samples of this study predate the infection). Cell type and time point are not known.

This clonotype was detected a few times. The CDR3 protein is CSVEELAGGRGEQFF. For the CDR3, the DNA is TGCAGCGTTGAAGAGCTAGCGGGAGGGCGGGGAGAGCAGTTCTTC. The chain has TRBV29-1 and TRBJ2-1, with TRBD2 identical over 12 bases. The CDR3 length is 15 residues. Germline values: CDR1 SQVTM, CDR2 ANQGSEA. Trimming at V came to 0 bases and at J to 10 bases, leaving 7 bases not matched to a gene.

This clonotype showed up just a few times. The chain has TRBV5-1 and TRBJ1-4; D not resolved. V was shortened by 2 bases and J by 7 bases, with 12 bases between the two germline ends. From germline, CDR1 is SGHRS and CDR2 YFSETQ. The CDR3 is 14 amino acids. The DNA for the CDR3 is TGCGCCAGCAGCTTCGGAGGTCTCACTGAAAAACTGTTTTTT. Translation gives CASSFGGLTEKLFF.

This clonotype was detected many times. CDR3 DNA: TGTGCCATCAAGGGAGACAAGGGGAGAAGTGAAAAACTGTTTTTT. Translation gives CAIKGDKGRSEKLFF. The chain couples TRBV10-3 to TRBJ1-4; the D gene is possibly TRBD1 (5 bases). This CDR3 has 15 amino acids. V was clipped by 7 bases and J by 7 bases, with 19 bases between them. Looked up from germline, CDR1 is ENHRY and CDR2 is SYGVKD.